The clone carrying this T cell receptor beta chain was counted many times. Its antigen is currently unknown. The sample's time point: patch test 1, 2 weeks after DPC sensitization. Treatment indicated: therapeutic diphenylcyclopropenone sensitization with weekly scalp DPC. Venepuncture was done earlier than the placement of each patch test. Patients had alopecia, were aged 18 to 70, and were not pregnant. This sample stems from a study of human T cells and chemical hapten exposure. Findings and caveats of the study: High-frequency TCRs, those above 1 in 1000, stayed the same after DPC sensitization.

TCRdb reprocessed the RACE reads via MiXCR and lists one record per CDR3 protein. The sample yields 350,000 or so distinct CDR3 sequences, approximately 6.9% seen once. This sequence was found in a young woman with alopecia areata. Some clones in this sample may be carry-over from other donors' samples. Sequenced material: whole blood, taken in connection with sensitization to the hapten diphenylcyclopropenone (DPC).

CDR3 nucleotide sequence: TGTGCCAGCAGCTTATCGATCTACAGTACAGATACGCAGTATTTT. Amino acids: CASSLSIYSTDTQYF. V usage is TRBV11-2 and J usage is TRBJ2-3; D unresolved. Looked up from germline, CDR1 is SGHAT and CDR2 is FQNNGV. Trimming pared 2 bases from V and 3 bases from J, leaving 12 bases between. This CDR3 spans 15 amino acids.